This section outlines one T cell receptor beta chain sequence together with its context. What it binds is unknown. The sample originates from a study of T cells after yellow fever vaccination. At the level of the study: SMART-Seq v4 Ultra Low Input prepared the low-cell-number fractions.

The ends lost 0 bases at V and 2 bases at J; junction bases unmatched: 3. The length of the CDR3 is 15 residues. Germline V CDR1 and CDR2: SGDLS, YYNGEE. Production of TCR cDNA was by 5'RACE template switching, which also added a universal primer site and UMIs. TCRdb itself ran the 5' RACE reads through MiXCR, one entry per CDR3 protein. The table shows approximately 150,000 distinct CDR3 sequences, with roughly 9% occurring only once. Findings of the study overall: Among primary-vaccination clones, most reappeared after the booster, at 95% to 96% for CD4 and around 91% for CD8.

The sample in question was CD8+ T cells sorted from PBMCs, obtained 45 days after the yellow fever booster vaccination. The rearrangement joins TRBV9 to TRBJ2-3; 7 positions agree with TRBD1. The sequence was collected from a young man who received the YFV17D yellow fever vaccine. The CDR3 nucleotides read TGTGCCAGCAGCGTAGGACAGGGATACACAGATACGCAGTATTTT. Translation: CASSVGQGYTDTQYF.